This T cell receptor beta chain emerged from a study of shared clonotypes between healthy human individuals. Using immunoSEQ multiplex PCR, the repertoire was profiled, and TCRdb retains in-frame clones only, with some absent. The table has hundreds of thousands of clones, 95% to 97% seen once. Selected positively for CCR7 and CD45RO-negative, naive CD8 cells excluded terminally differentiated effector memory CD45RA+ cells. The V gene's germline CDR1 is MGHDK and CDR2 SYGVNS. The CDR3 length is 12 residues. V dropped 7 bases and J dropped 1 base, with 8 bases sitting between them. The rearrangement joins TRBV25-1 to TRBJ2-7; D is perhaps TRBD1 (5 bases). This TCR was sampled from a young woman in good health. Sequencing was done on a sample of naive CD8+ T cells sorted from blood. CDR3 loop: CASMQGSYEQYF. CDR3 bases: TGTGCCAGCATGCAGGGATCCTACGAGCAGTACTTC.